This is a list of T cell receptor beta chains from one sample in a study of T cells in Graves' hyperthyroidism and ophthalmopathy. TCRdb reprocessed the multiplex PCR reads with MiXCR, giving one entry per CDR3 protein. Among fewer than 750,000 distinct CDR3 sequences listed, about 15% were seen once. Specimen: blood. All receptors derive from a woman between 50 and 59 years old with Graves' ophthalmopathy. CDR3s include the opening cysteine and the closing phenylalanine or tryptophan. Each record gives: V gene, D gene, clone size, J gene, CDR3 protein, CDR3 DNA. A D gene is named only where the DNA matches it firmly. Clone size appears in some rows only: once, few, many, or a class for an expanded clone.

v_gene: TRBV6-1; d_gene: -; abundance: -; j_gene: TRBJ2-1; CDR3aa: CASSGQGVRRGFTYNEQFF; CDR3nt: TGTGCCAGCAGTGGGCAGGGGGTTAGGCGGGGTTTTACCTACAATGAGCAGTTCTTC
v_gene: TRBV3-1; d_gene: TRBD2; abundance: many; j_gene: TRBJ2-7; CDR3aa: CASSRKAGAYEQYF; CDR3nt: TGTGCCAGCAGCCGGAAAGCGGGGGCCTACGAGCAGTACTTC
v_gene: TRBV6-6; d_gene: -; abundance: many; j_gene: TRBJ1-3; CDR3aa: CASSYRGVVEGNTIYF; CDR3nt: TGTGCCAGCAGTTACCGGGGTGTAGTAGAAGGAAACACCATATATTTT
v_gene: TRBV30; d_gene: -; abundance: many; j_gene: TRBJ1-2; CDR3aa: CAWSPTSQYGYTF; CDR3nt: TGTGCCTGGAGTCCGACCTCCCAATATGGCTACACCTTC
v_gene: TRBV4-3; d_gene: TRBD2; abundance: few; j_gene: TRBJ2-7; CDR3aa: CASSPGLAGGHLYEQYF; CDR3nt: TGCGCCAGCAGCCCGGGACTAGCGGGAGGTCACCTCTACGAGCAGTACTTC
v_gene: TRBV11-3; d_gene: TRBD2; abundance: many; j_gene: TRBJ2-7; CDR3aa: CASSLTGLAIYEQYF; CDR3nt: TGTGCCAGCAGCTTAACGGGACTAGCAATATACGAGCAGTACTTC
v_gene: TRBV5-8; d_gene: -; abundance: many; j_gene: TRBJ1-1; CDR3aa: CASSLGDGGLGTEAFF; CDR3nt: TGTGCCAGCAGCTTGGGAGATGGGGGGCTGGGCACTGAAGCTTTCTTT
v_gene: TRBV6-2/TRBV6-3; d_gene: -; abundance: many; j_gene: TRBJ2-1; CDR3aa: CASSYNPKGSISYNEQFF; CDR3nt: TGTGCCAGCAGTTATAACCCCAAGGGGTCGATCTCCTACAATGAGCAGTTCTTC
v_gene: TRBV18; d_gene: -; abundance: many; j_gene: TRBJ1-4; CDR3aa: CASSPAPTYNEKLFF; CDR3nt: TGTGCCAGCTCACCAGCTCCGACCTATAATGAAAAACTGTTTTTT
v_gene: TRBV28; d_gene: TRBD2; abundance: many; j_gene: TRBJ2-1; CDR3aa: CASSSTLGLAVYNEQFF; CDR3nt: TGTGCCAGCAGTTCCACTCTGGGACTAGCGGTATACAATGAGCAGTTCTTC
v_gene: TRBV10-3; d_gene: -; abundance: few; j_gene: TRBJ2-1; CDR3aa: CAISGSRGPNNEQFF; CDR3nt: TGTGCCATCAGTGGTTCTCGGGGCCCAAACAATGAGCAGTTCTTC
v_gene: TRBV18; d_gene: TRBD1; abundance: many; j_gene: TRBJ1-5; CDR3aa: CASSPPVGQGSNQPQHF; CDR3nt: TGTGCCAGCTCACCACCAGTCGGACAGGGGAGCAATCAGCCCCAGCATTTT
v_gene: TRBV11-2; d_gene: -; abundance: many; j_gene: TRBJ2-5; CDR3aa: CASSPSAGETQYF; CDR3nt: TGTGCCAGCAGCCCGTCAGCGGGAGAGACCCAGTACTTC
v_gene: TRBV7-9; d_gene: TRBD2; abundance: many; j_gene: TRBJ2-1; CDR3aa: CASSPRSVAGGSYNEQFF; CDR3nt: TGTGCCAGCAGCCCAAGGTCTGTAGCGGGAGGCTCCTACAATGAGCAGTTCTTC
v_gene: TRBV5-1; d_gene: -; abundance: many; j_gene: TRBJ2-5; CDR3aa: CASSLYKIQETQYF; CDR3nt: TGCGCCAGCAGCCTATACAAGATCCAAGAGACCCAGTACTTC
v_gene: TRBV20-1; d_gene: -; abundance: few; j_gene: TRBJ1-5; CDR3aa: CSARPKEGGWGNQPQHF; CDR3nt: TGCAGTGCTAGGCCGAAGGAGGGGGGCTGGGGCAATCAGCCCCAGCATTTT
v_gene: TRBV9; d_gene: TRBD1; abundance: many; j_gene: TRBJ2-5; CDR3aa: CASSVVGTGVETQYF; CDR3nt: TGTGCCAGCAGCGTAGTAGGAACAGGGGTAGAGACCCAGTACTTC
v_gene: TRBV9; d_gene: -; abundance: many; j_gene: TRBJ2-7; CDR3aa: CASSVGAKGAYEQYF; CDR3nt: TGTGCCAGCAGCGTAGGTGCCAAGGGCGCCTACGAGCAGTACTTC
v_gene: TRBV2; d_gene: TRBD1; abundance: many; j_gene: TRBJ1-5; CDR3aa: CASSGTGNSNQPQHF; CDR3nt: TGTGCCAGCAGCGGGACAGGTAATAGCAATCAGCCCCAGCATTTT
v_gene: TRBV18; d_gene: -; abundance: many; j_gene: TRBJ1-3; CDR3aa: CASSPAGTISGNTIYF; CDR3nt: TGTGCCAGCTCACCAGCAGGGACAATCTCTGGAAACACCATATATTTT
v_gene: TRBV7-3; d_gene: -; abundance: many; j_gene: TRBJ1-1; CDR3aa: CASSTGLNTEAFF; CDR3nt: TGTGCCAGCAGCACGGGTCTGAACACTGAAGCTTTCTTT
v_gene: TRBV7-3; d_gene: TRBD2; abundance: many; j_gene: TRBJ2-1; CDR3aa: CASSFLPGTTHNEQFF; CDR3nt: TGTGCCAGCAGCTTCCTCCCCGGGACTACCCACAATGAGCAGTTCTTC
v_gene: TRBV29-1; d_gene: TRBD2; abundance: few; j_gene: TRBJ2-1; CDR3aa: CSVIGLAVYNEQFF; CDR3nt: TGCAGCGTTATAGGACTAGCGGTATACAATGAGCAGTTCTTC
v_gene: TRBV15; d_gene: TRBD1; abundance: many; j_gene: TRBJ1-5; CDR3aa: CATSSRTGKLYSNQPQHF; CDR3nt: TGTGCCACCAGTTCTAGGACAGGCAAGCTATATAGCAATCAGCCCCAGCATTTT
v_gene: TRBV28; d_gene: TRBD1; abundance: many; j_gene: TRBJ1-2; CDR3aa: CASRSLTRGRIEYGYTF; CDR3nt: TGTGCCAGCAGATCACTAACGAGGGGGCGTATCGAATATGGCTACACCTTC
v_gene: TRBV30; d_gene: -; abundance: many; j_gene: TRBJ1-6; CDR3aa: CAWAGGEHSPLHF; CDR3nt: TGTGCCTGGGCCGGAGGGGAACATTCACCCCTCCACTTT
v_gene: TRBV11-3; d_gene: TRBD1; abundance: many; j_gene: TRBJ2-3; CDR3aa: CASSFLQGADTQYF; CDR3nt: TGTGCCAGCAGCTTTTTACAGGGGGCGGATACGCAGTATTTT
v_gene: TRBV6-1; d_gene: TRBD1; abundance: many; j_gene: TRBJ2-7; CDR3aa: CASSVDRGTYEQYF; CDR3nt: TGTGCCAGCAGTGTTGACAGGGGGACCTACGAGCAGTACTTC
v_gene: TRBV19; d_gene: -; abundance: few; j_gene: TRBJ2-6; CDR3aa: CASTKGGSGANVLTF; CDR3nt: TGTGCCAGTACCAAAGGGGGCTCTGGGGCCAACGTCCTGACTTTC
v_gene: TRBV30; d_gene: -; abundance: many; j_gene: TRBJ1-2; CDR3aa: CAWTEIEINGYTF; CDR3nt: TGTGCCTGGACTGAGATCGAAATAAATGGCTACACCTTC
v_gene: TRBV5-1; d_gene: -; abundance: many; j_gene: TRBJ2-1; CDR3aa: CASSSREIAVYNEQFF; CDR3nt: TGCGCCAGCAGCTCGAGGGAAATAGCGGTATACAATGAGCAGTTCTTC
v_gene: TRBV3-1; d_gene: TRBD2; abundance: many; j_gene: TRBJ2-3; CDR3aa: CASSPQRERGADTQYF; CDR3nt: TGTGCCAGCAGCCCACAGCGGGAGCGCGGTGCAGATACGCAGTATTTT
v_gene: TRBV10-3; d_gene: -; abundance: many; j_gene: TRBJ2-1; CDR3aa: CAISESKGFVNEQFF; CDR3nt: TGTGCCATCAGTGAGTCCAAGGGTTTTGTCAATGAGCAGTTCTTC
v_gene: TRBV14; d_gene: -; abundance: -; j_gene: TRBJ1-5; CDR3aa: CASSPGGKSNQPQHF; CDR3nt: TGTGCCAGCAGCCCTGGGGGAAAAAGCAATCAGCCCCAGCATTTT
v_gene: TRBV6-2/TRBV6-3; d_gene: -; abundance: -; j_gene: TRBJ2-3; CDR3aa: CASSFVRLDTQYF; CDR3nt: TGTGCCAGCAGTTTTGTCCGATTGGATACGCAGTATTTT
v_gene: TRBV7-8; d_gene: TRBD1; abundance: many; j_gene: TRBJ2-2; CDR3aa: CASSFRGQGTGELFF; CDR3nt: TGTGCCAGCAGCTTCAGGGGGCAGGGCACCGGGGAGCTGTTTTTT
v_gene: TRBV20-1; d_gene: TRBD2; abundance: many; j_gene: TRBJ2-1; CDR3aa: CSARDHGTSTYEQFF; CDR3nt: TGCAGTGCTAGAGATCATGGGACTAGCACATATGAGCAGTTCTTC
v_gene: TRBV30; d_gene: TRBD1; abundance: few; j_gene: TRBJ2-1; CDR3aa: CAWTGQYNEQFF; CDR3nt: TGTGCCTGGACGGGACAGTACAATGAGCAGTTCTTC
v_gene: TRBV28; d_gene: -; abundance: -; j_gene: TRBJ1-2; CDR3aa: CASSPTGLVNYGYTF; CDR3nt: TGTGCCAGCAGTCCGACCGGGCTGGTGAACTATGGCTACACCTTC
v_gene: TRBV7-9; d_gene: TRBD1; abundance: -; j_gene: TRBJ1-2; CDR3aa: CASGGGQGADYGYTF; CDR3nt: TGTGCCTCCGGAGGAGGACAGGGGGCAGACTATGGCTACACCTTC
v_gene: TRBV5-1; d_gene: TRBD1; abundance: few; j_gene: TRBJ1-1; CDR3aa: CASGLGTVEGTEAFF; CDR3nt: TGCGCCAGCGGGCTAGGGACAGTTGAAGGCACTGAAGCTTTCTTT
v_gene: TRBV14; d_gene: -; abundance: few; j_gene: TRBJ1-1; CDR3aa: CASSQVIGGRTEAFF; CDR3nt: TGTGCCAGCAGCCAAGTTATCGGGGGAAGAACTGAAGCTTTCTTT
v_gene: TRBV28; d_gene: -; abundance: many; j_gene: TRBJ1-5; CDR3aa: CASSSGGGGGQPQHF; CDR3nt: TGTGCCAGCAGCTCCGGAGGAGGGGGTGGACAGCCCCAGCATTTT
v_gene: TRBV28; d_gene: TRBD1; abundance: many; j_gene: TRBJ1-1; CDR3aa: CASSDRGFNTEAFF; CDR3nt: TGTGCCAGCAGCGACAGGGGTTTTAACACTGAAGCTTTCTTT
v_gene: TRBV5-6; d_gene: -; abundance: -; j_gene: TRBJ2-7; CDR3aa: CASSLNRDLYGQYF; CDR3nt: TGTGCCAGCAGCTTGAACAGGGATCTCTACGGGCAGTACTTC
v_gene: TRBV27; d_gene: -; abundance: many; j_gene: TRBJ1-1; CDR3aa: CASSLGLVGTEAFF; CDR3nt: TGTGCCAGCAGTTTGGGACTCGTGGGCACTGAAGCTTTCTTT
v_gene: TRBV28; d_gene: -; abundance: many; j_gene: TRBJ2-7; CDR3aa: CASSRLGAEQYF; CDR3nt: TGTGCCAGCAGCCGCCTCGGGGCCGAGCAGTACTTC
v_gene: TRBV28; d_gene: TRBD2; abundance: many; j_gene: TRBJ2-3; CDR3aa: CASSTPGLATTTDTQYF; CDR3nt: TGTGCCAGCAGTACTCCGGGACTAGCGACAACCACAGATACGCAGTATTTT
v_gene: TRBV7-2; d_gene: -; abundance: few; j_gene: TRBJ1-1; CDR3aa: CASSPHMNTEAFF; CDR3nt: TGTGCCAGCAGCCCACATATGAACACTGAAGCTTTCTTT
v_gene: TRBV27; d_gene: -; abundance: many; j_gene: TRBJ2-3; CDR3aa: CASSFRIAADTQYF; CDR3nt: TGTGCCAGCAGTTTTCGGATAGCCGCAGATACGCAGTATTTT
v_gene: TRBV4-1; d_gene: -; abundance: -; j_gene: TRBJ1-4; CDR3aa: CASSQEEFEKLFF; CDR3nt: TGCGCCAGCAGCCAAGAAGAGTTTGAAAAACTGTTTTTT
v_gene: TRBV6-2/TRBV6-3; d_gene: -; abundance: many; j_gene: TRBJ2-7; CDR3aa: CASSYGFVRSDEQYF; CDR3nt: TGTGCCAGCAGTTACGGATTTGTCAGATCGGACGAGCAGTACTTC
v_gene: TRBV6-1; d_gene: TRBD2; abundance: -; j_gene: TRBJ2-4; CDR3aa: CASSARWAGDIQYF; CDR3nt: TGTGCCAGCAGTGCTAGATGGGCGGGAGACATTCAGTACTTC
v_gene: TRBV5-1; d_gene: -; abundance: few; j_gene: TRBJ2-6; CDR3aa: CASSPTPGDSGANVLTF; CDR3nt: TGCGCCAGCAGCCCGACCCCCGGAGATTCTGGGGCCAACGTCCTGACTTTC
v_gene: TRBV13; d_gene: -; abundance: few; j_gene: TRBJ2-1; CDR3aa: CASSPGVPNEQFF; CDR3nt: TGTGCCAGCAGCCCGGGAGTCCCCAATGAGCAGTTCTTC